Below, 29 T cell receptor beta chains from the same sample are listed, as sequenced in a study of T cell repertoires in aging, cancer and after chemotherapy (dated by TCRdb to the late 2010s). TCR beta rearrangements were amplified from genomic DNA extracted from peripheral blood rather than from sorted cells or RNA. The reads were generated on an Illumina MiSeq. Using a mixed TRB-A/B primer pool, multiplex touch-down PCR amplified rearranged TRB sequences covering the V, D and J segments. TCRdb redid the processing of the public reads, applying fastp at Q25 and MiXCR, and retained in-frame beta chains. Every entry covers one CDR3 protein and lists the most common genes and DNA from its rows. The sample table shows over a thousand distinct CDR3 sequences, and around 29% are seen once. The ten top clones hold roughly 15% of the sample. The sequencing sample was made of blood. The receptor set was obtained from a human donor with a solid tumor.

This clonotype counts as large. The chain uses TRBV24-1 and TRBJ2-3; 9 nucleotides match TRBD2. CDR1 is KGHDR, CDR2 SFDVKD, per germline. V shed 2 bases, J shed 1 base, and the junction held 3 bases outside the gene matches. The CDR3 sequence is 16 residues long. CDR3 sequence reads: CATSDYLAGGTDTQYF. CDR3 nucleotide sequence: TGTGCCACCAGTGATTATTTAGCGGGAGGCACAGATACGCAGTATTTT.

In its sample, this clonotype is medium-sized (0.01 to 0.1%). This rearrangement joins TRBV7-9 to TRBJ1-1; D is unclear. Germline-derived CDR1 and CDR2 are SEHNR and FQNEAQ (reference sequence). The CDR3 totals 12 residues. The V gene lost 6 bases and the J gene lost 1 base, with 6 bases spanning the gap. The chain's CDR3 is CASRGRNTEAFF. The DNA of the CDR3 is TGTGCCAGCAGGGGGAGGAACACTGAAGCTTTCTTT.

Relative to its sample, this clonotype is large (0.1 to 1%). This chain joins TRBV19 and TRBJ2-3; D may correspond to TRBD1 or TRBD2 (5 bases each). The CDR3 sequence is 12 residues long. Germline loops: CDR1 LNHDA, CDR2 SQIVND (reference sequence). The V end was cut by 3 bases, the J end by 9 bases, with 10 bases between. The CDR3 is CASSMGRQTQYF. DNA of the CDR3: TGTGCCAGTAGTATGGGACGCCAGACGCAGTATTTT.

By share, this clonotype counts as large. The genes are TRBV6-5 and TRBJ2-7; D tentatively reads TRBD1 or TRBD2 (6 bases each). Trimming left V 5 bases short and J 6 bases short, with 14 bases between. The CDR3 has 13 amino acids. Germline lookup yields CDR1 MNHEY and CDR2 SVGAGI. Here the CDR3 DNA reads TGTGCCAGCAGTCTCCGAGAGGGGGGCGAGCAGTACTTC. It codes for CASSLREGGEQYF.

The rearrangement links TRBV5-6 to TRBJ2-7; 9 nucleotides line up with TRBD2. This CDR3 has 13 residues. In germline, CDR1 is SGHDT, CDR2 YYEEEE. V was pared by 5 bases and J by 2 bases, with 2 bases of the junction left unmatched. For the CDR3, the DNA is TGTGCCAGCAGACTAGCGGGCCCCTACGAGCAGTACTTC. Residues: CASRLAGPYEQYF.

By share, this clonotype counts as medium-sized. This chain joins TRBV4-2 and TRBJ2-7; 12 bases match TRBD2. The CDR3 consists of 15 residues. V lost 4 bases and J lost 0; bases outside the gene matches: 1. Germline V gives CDR1 LGHNA, CDR2 YNFKEQ. CDR3 in amino acids: CASSPGLAGSYEQYF. The CDR3 nucleotides are TGTGCCAGCAGCCCGGGACTAGCGGGCTCCTACGAGCAGTACTTC.

This clonotype is medium-sized within its sample. This rearrangement joins TRBV27 to TRBJ2-7; no reliable D call. The CDR3 runs 14 residues. Germline V lookup: CDR1 MNHEY, CDR2 SMNVEV (reference sequence). Between the trimmed V and J ends, which lost 3 bases and 2 bases, there was a span of 11 bases. This CDR3 reads CASSFRDSTYEQYF. The CDR3 bases are TGTGCCAGCAGTTTTCGCGACTCCACCTACGAGCAGTACTTC.

This clonotype is labeled medium-sized (0.01 to 0.1%). The rearrangement uses TRBV20-1 and TRBJ1-2; D is ambiguous. CDR1 and CDR2 from the germline V gene are DFQATT and SNEGSKA (reference sequence). Between the trimmed V and J ends, which lost 0 bases and 0 bases, there was a span of 11 bases. The CDR3 length is 15 residues. The CDR3: CSARDRTDANYGYTF. The CDR3 DNA is TGCAGTGCTAGAGATCGAACCGACGCTAACTATGGCTACACCTTC.

The rearrangement uses TRBV6-1 and TRBJ2-3, with unresolved D. The CDR3 is made up of 14 amino acids. Germline loops: CDR1 MNHNS, CDR2 SASEGT. Trimming stripped 1 base from V and 2 bases from J, with 7 bases between. The CDR3, as DNA: TGTGCCAGCAGTGAAGGACTGTTCACAGATACGCAGTATTTT. Encoded protein: CASSEGLFTDTQYF.

The chain has TRBV7-9 and TRBJ2-2; 8 nucleotides line up with TRBD2. CDR1 and CDR2 from the germline V gene are SEHNR and FQNEAQ (reference sequence). The CDR3 is made up of 16 amino acids. The ends lost 4 bases at V and 4 bases at J; junction bases unmatched: 8. The CDR3 loop reads CASSSAAGGSTGELFF. The CDR3 DNA follows: TGTGCCAGCAGCTCAGCCGCGGGGGGCAGCACCGGGGAGCTGTTTTTT. Together with reference TRBV7-9 and TRBJ2-2, the CDR3 gives the full variable domain: DTGVSQNPRHKITKRGQNVTFRCDPISEHNRLYWYRQTLGQGPEFLTYFQNEAQLEKSRLLSDRFSAERPKGSFSTLEIQRTEQGDSAMYLCASSSAAGGSTGELFFGEGSRLTVL.

This chain joins TRBV6-4 and TRBJ1-2; the D gene is possibly TRBD1 (6 bases). This CDR3 is built from 12 residues. Trimming cost V 6 bases and J 3 bases, with 8 bases left between them. The germline V gene has CDR1 MRHNA and CDR2 SNTAGT. The DNA for the CDR3 is TGTGCCAGCAGGCGGACAGACTATGGCTACACCTTC. This sequence encodes CASRRTDYGYTF.

This chain links TRBV28 with TRBJ2-6; a possible D gene is TRBD2 (7 bases). This CDR3 has 17 amino acids. V shed 3 bases and J shed 2 bases, with 14 bases lying between them. Looked up from germline, CDR1 is MDHEN and CDR2 is SYDVKM. Here the CDR3 reads CASSFSPGGPGANVLTF. The CDR3, as DNA: TGTGCCAGCAGTTTTAGCCCCGGGGGGCCTGGGGCCAACGTCCTGACTTTC. The whole variable domain, filled in from reference TRBV28 and TRBJ2-6, reads DVKVTQSSRYLVKRTGEKVFLECVQDMDHENMFWYRQDPGLGLRLIYFSYDVKMKEKGDIPEGYSVSREKKERFSLILESASTNQTSMYLCASSFSPGGPGANVLTFGAGSRLTVL.

This clonotype qualifies as medium-sized. V usage is TRBV20-1 and J usage is TRBJ1-3; 9 nucleotides agree with TRBD1. The trim removed 6 bases at V and 2 bases at J, leaving 17 bases unmatched. The germline CDR1 and CDR2 sequences are DFQATT and SNEGSKA (reference sequence). This CDR3 has 18 amino acids. This chain's CDR3 is CSAVPRTGVVSPGNTIYF. For the CDR3, the DNA is TGCAGTGCAGTACCGCGGACAGGGGTGGTGAGTCCTGGAAACACCATATATTTT.

In its sample, this clonotype is medium-sized (0.01 to 0.1%). V usage is TRBV20-1 and J usage is TRBJ2-5; TRBD1 matches at 7 bases. V was pared by 0 bases and J by 5 bases, with 15 bases of the junction left unmatched. This CDR3 is built from 17 residues. Germline loops: CDR1 DFQATT, CDR2 SNEGSKA (reference sequence). The CDR3 region is CSARDPLDRSRPETQYF. The CDR3 DNA reads TGCAGTGCTAGAGATCCCTTGGACAGGTCACGACCGGAGACCCAGTACTTC.

The J gene is TRBJ2-3, the V gene TRBV10-3; maybe TRBD1 (5 bases). The CDR3 has 16 residues. CDR1 is ENHRY, CDR2 SYGVKD, per germline. V lost 5 bases and J lost 2, with 17 bases in between. CDR3 protein: CAISRPGLNHTDTQYF. In DNA, the CDR3 is TGTGCCATCAGTCGACCAGGGTTGAATCACACAGATACGCAGTATTTT.

The CDR3 reads CAISEPGTGDTGELFF. CDR3 DNA: TGTGCCATCAGTGAGCCGGGGACAGGGGACACCGGGGAGCTGTTTTTT. The chain uses TRBV10-3 and TRBJ2-2; 10 nucleotides align to TRBD1. Trimming at V came to 2 bases and at J to 3 bases, leaving 3 bases not matched to a gene. This CDR3 region has 16 residues. Germline CDR1 reads ENHRY; CDR2 reads SYGVKD.

There are a few counts of this clonotype. The rearrangement joins TRBV18 to TRBJ1-1; a possible D gene is TRBD1 (5 bases). The CDR3 is 15 amino acids. The germline V and J ends were trimmed by 4 bases and 4 bases, with 16 bases remaining between them. Germline CDR1 is KGHSH and CDR2 is LQKENI. The CDR3 DNA sequence: TGTGCCAGCTCACGTGAGGGGAGTGGGTCCACTGAAGCTTTCTTT. This sequence encodes CASSREGSGSTEAFF.

The CDR3, as DNA: TGTGCCAGCAGTTACGGCAGGGTTGACCAGCCCCAGCATTTT. Its translation: CASSYGRVDQPQHF. J is TRBJ1-5 and V is TRBV6-2 or TRBV6-3, with D possibly being TRBD1 (5 bases). This CDR3 has 14 amino acids. Germline-derived CDR1 and CDR2 are MNHEY and SVGEGT. Trimming cost V 2 bases and J 7 bases, with 12 bases left between them.

This clonotype was seen a handful of times. The chain joins TRBV12-3 or TRBV12-4 to TRBJ1-5, with D possibly TRBD1 on 5 matching bases. The CDR3 contains 14 residues. Trimming cost V 7 bases and J 9 bases, with 19 bases left between them. CDR3: CASTTGTALRPQHF. CDR3 nucleotides: TGTGCCAGCACTACCGGGACCGCCCTGCGGCCCCAGCATTTT.

The chain is built from TRBV5-6 and TRBJ1-5; D remains unclear. Trimming shortened V by 4 bases and J by 3 bases, and 20 bases separated the two germline ends. CDR1 SGHDT and CDR2 YYEEEE come from the germline V gene. The CDR3 is 17 residues long. The DNA for the CDR3 is TGTGCCAGCAGCCAAGATCTGGTAGGGTCTGACAATCAGCCCCAGCATTTT. It codes for CASSQDLVGSDNQPQHF.

CDR3 sequence (DNA): TGTGCTAGTGGTTTTCCCGGACAGGGAAGATCCGCCGAGCAGTACTTC. It specifies CASGFPGQGRSAEQYF. The gene calls are TRBV12-5 and TRBJ2-7; 8 bases fit TRBD1. The germline gives CDR1 LGHNT, CDR2 FRNRAP. This CDR3 contains 16 residues. J gave up 6 bases and V 3 bases, and 13 bases lay outside the gene matches. Filled out from reference TRBV12-5 and TRBJ2-7, the complete variable domain reads DARVTQTPRHKVTEMGQEVTMRCQPILGHNTVFWYRQTMMQGLELLAYFRNRAPLDDSGMPKDRFSAEMPDATLATLKIQPSEPRDSAVYFCASGFPGQGRSAEQYFGPGTRLTVT.

In its sample, this clonotype ranks as large. This rearrangement joins TRBV27 to TRBJ1-2, with D unresolved. Trimming left V 2 bases short and J 3 bases short, with 13 bases between. This CDR3 contains 15 residues. Germline loops: CDR1 MNHEY, CDR2 SMNVEV (reference sequence). The CDR3 region has the DNA TGTGCCAGCAGTTTAACCGCCGGACTGGACTATGGCTACACCTTC. Its protein product is CASSLTAGLDYGYTF.

This clonotype was observed a few times. The chain uses TRBV7-9 and TRBJ1-4; D not resolved. CDR1 and CDR2 (germline): SEHNR, FQNEAQ (reference sequence). There are 14 residues in the CDR3. Deletions cut 6 bases from V and 8 bases from J, with 16 bases between. The CDR3 region has the DNA TGTGCCAGCAGTTGGACCATCGGATGGGAAAAACTGTTTTTT. Residues: CASSWTIGWEKLFF.

By sample fraction, this clonotype is large. The CDR3 here is CAISESSLNEQFF. In DNA form, the CDR3 reads TGTGCCATCAGTGAGTCAAGTTTGAATGAGCAGTTCTTC. The chain couples TRBV10-3 to TRBJ2-1; D gene ambiguous. This CDR3 is 13 amino acids long. V was trimmed by 0 bases and J by 7 bases, leaving 7 bases between them. The germline V gene encodes CDR1 ENHRY and CDR2 SYGVKD.

This clonotype has only a few counts. The chain joins TRBV4-3 to TRBJ2-7, with D maybe TRBD2 (5 bases). The V and J ends lost 0 bases and 2 bases respectively, with 11 bases between them. This CDR3 contains 15 residues. Germline assignment: CDR1 LGHNA and CDR2 YSLEER. In nucleotides, the CDR3 is TGCGCCAGCAGCCAAGAATTCCGGGAAACCTACGAGCAGTACTTC. Its protein product is CASSQEFRETYEQYF.

Comment on this clonotype: This may be a read error: a much more frequent sequence differs by one nucleotide. V and J are TRBV28 and TRBJ1-6; 7 bases map to TRBD1. This CDR3 has 16 residues. Germline V gene data show CDR1 as MDHEN and CDR2 as SYDVKM. As DNA, the CDR3 is TGTGCCAGCAGATCCCCATCCGGGACAGCTAATTTACCCCTCCACTTT. Translated, it gives CASRSPSGTANLPLHF.

The chain uses TRBV7-2 and TRBJ2-1; a possible D gene is TRBD2 (6 bases). The ends were cut back, 2 bases at V and 4 bases at J, with 12 bases in the middle. This CDR3 is 15 amino acids long. From germline, CDR1 is SGHTA and CDR2 FQGNSA. CDR3 sequence (DNA): TGTGCCAGCAGCTTAATGGCGGGGTCATACAATGAGCAGTTCTTC. It is translated as CASSLMAGSYNEQFF.

As for this clonotype: A much larger clone differs from this one at a single base, so this may be a read error. CDR3 region: CANTTLYSNQPQHF. The CDR3 bases are TGTGCCAACACAACGTTGTATAGCAATCAGCCCCAGCATTTT. V usage is TRBV6-2 or TRBV6-3 and J usage is TRBJ1-5; D unclear. Trimming took off 10 bases at V and 0 bases at J, with 13 bases between the two ends. From germline, CDR1 is MNHEY and CDR2 SVGEGT. The CDR3 contains 14 residues.

The J gene is TRBJ2-2, the V gene TRBV28, with TRBD1 matching 7 bases. Trimming cost V 5 bases and J 4 bases; bases outside gene matches: 10. CDR1 MDHEN and CDR2 SYDVKM come from the germline V gene. CDR3 length: 16 amino acids. CDR3 nucleotide sequence: TGTGCCAGCAGTCCGCCGACAGGGCCGAGCACCGGGGAGCTGTTTTTT. This sequence encodes CASSPPTGPSTGELFF.